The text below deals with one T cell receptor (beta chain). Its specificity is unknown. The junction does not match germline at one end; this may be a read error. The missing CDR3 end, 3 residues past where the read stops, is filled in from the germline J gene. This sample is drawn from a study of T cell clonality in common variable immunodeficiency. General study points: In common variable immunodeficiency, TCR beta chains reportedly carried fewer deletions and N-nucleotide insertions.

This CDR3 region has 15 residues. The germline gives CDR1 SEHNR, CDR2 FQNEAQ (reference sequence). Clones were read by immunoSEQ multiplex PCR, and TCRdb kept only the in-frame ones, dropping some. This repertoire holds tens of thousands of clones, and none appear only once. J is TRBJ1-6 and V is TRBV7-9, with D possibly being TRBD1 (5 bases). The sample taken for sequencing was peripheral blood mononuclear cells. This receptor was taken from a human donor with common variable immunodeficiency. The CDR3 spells CASSLFIQGRSTLHF. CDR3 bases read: TGTGCCAGCAGCTTATTTATTCAGGGTCGTTCAACC. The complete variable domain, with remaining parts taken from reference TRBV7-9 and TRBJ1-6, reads DTGVSQNPRHKITKRGQNVTFRCDPISEHNRLYWYRQTLGQGPEFLTYFQNEAQLEKSRLLSDRFSAERPKGSFSTLEIQRTEQGDSAMYLCASSLFIQGRSTLHFGNGTRLTVT.